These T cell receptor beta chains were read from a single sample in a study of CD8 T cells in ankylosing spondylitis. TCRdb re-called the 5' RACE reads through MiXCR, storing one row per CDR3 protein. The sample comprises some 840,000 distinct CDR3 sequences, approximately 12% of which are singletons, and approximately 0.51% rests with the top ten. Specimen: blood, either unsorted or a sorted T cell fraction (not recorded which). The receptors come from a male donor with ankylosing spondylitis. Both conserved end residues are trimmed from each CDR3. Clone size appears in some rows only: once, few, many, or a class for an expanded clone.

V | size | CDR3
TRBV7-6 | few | ASLGQGPGGYEQY
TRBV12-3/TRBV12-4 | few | ASTVETDTQY
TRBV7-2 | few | ASSSQFRPGNYGYT
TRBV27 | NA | ASTKSKGVVMAGELF
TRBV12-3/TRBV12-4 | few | ASSLVGAAPGNTIY
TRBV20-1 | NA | SAFEAGELF
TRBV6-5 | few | ASSYRGDYEQY
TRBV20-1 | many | SAPGNDGGYT
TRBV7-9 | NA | ASSFPRRLAVNNEQF
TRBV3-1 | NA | ASSRGHNEQF
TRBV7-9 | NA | ASKGWGSFYGYT
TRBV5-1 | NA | ASSLDPEGETQY
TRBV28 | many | ASSLWTPYNEQF
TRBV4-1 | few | ASSPSGRSNQPQH
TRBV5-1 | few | ASSLDPRTLH
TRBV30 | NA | AWSVGLAGEGETQY
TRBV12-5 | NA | ASGNGQGRNEQF
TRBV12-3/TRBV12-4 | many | ASRPGQGGSPLH
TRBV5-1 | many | ASSTGQGGNTEAF
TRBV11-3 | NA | ASSTDSHYEQF
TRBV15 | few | ATSRASPHEKLF
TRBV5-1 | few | ASSLAGTNPPGELF
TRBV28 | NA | ASERGWAEAF
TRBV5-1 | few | ASSQTDRDKRD
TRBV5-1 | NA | ASSLPGGYEQY
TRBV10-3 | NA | ATTGGLGNTIY
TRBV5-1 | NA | ASSLSQGSYSPLH
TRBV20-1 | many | SARIGLMNTEAF
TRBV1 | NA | TSSLLAGGETQY
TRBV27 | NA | ASSLIGWGQPQH
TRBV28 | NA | ASSRPSGNTIY